These T cell receptor beta chains were read from a single sample in a study of T cells in Graves' hyperthyroidism and ophthalmopathy. Via MiXCR, TCRdb re-called the multiplex PCR reads, giving one row per CDR3 protein. The table includes around 440,000 distinct CDR3 sequences, about a sixth detected once. The sample was blood. The receptor source for this set is a woman younger than 35 with Graves' hyperthyroidism. The CDR3 runs from the conserved cysteine through the conserved F or W. D genes are given only for firm matches. Only part of the rows carry a size: once, few, many, or a class if the clone is expanded.

d_call: NA
j_call: TRBJ2-1
clone_size: many
v_call: TRBV28
cdr3_nt: TGTGCCAGCAGTTCAGGGGCTAGGCTGAATGAGCAGTTCTTC
cdr3_aa: CASSSGARLNEQFF

d_call: NA
j_call: TRBJ1-1
clone_size: NA
v_call: TRBV6-1
cdr3_nt: TGTGCCAGCAGAGCAGGGGTTGGGACTGAAGCTTTCTTT
cdr3_aa: CASRAGVGTEAFF

d_call: TRBD2
j_call: TRBJ2-3
clone_size: few
v_call: TRBV5-1
cdr3_nt: TGCGCCAGCAGCTTGCGGCTAGCGGATGATACGCAGTATTTT
cdr3_aa: CASSLRLADDTQYF

d_call: NA
j_call: TRBJ1-1
clone_size: many
v_call: TRBV7-9
cdr3_nt: TGTGCCAGCAGCTCTAGTGGATGGTTGAACACTGAAGCTTTCTTT
cdr3_aa: CASSSSGWLNTEAFF

d_call: NA
j_call: TRBJ2-1
clone_size: few
v_call: TRBV29-1
cdr3_nt: TGCAGCGTTGAGTGGGGGAGCTCCTACAATGAGCAGTTCTTC
cdr3_aa: CSVEWGSSYNEQFF

d_call: NA
j_call: TRBJ2-1
clone_size: NA
v_call: TRBV20-1
cdr3_nt: TGCAGTGCTAGGTCCTACAATGAGCAGTTCTTC
cdr3_aa: CSARSYNEQFF

d_call: NA
j_call: TRBJ2-5
clone_size: NA
v_call: TRBV5-1
cdr3_nt: TGCGCCAGCAGCTTAGCGAGTGCAGCAGAGACCCAGTACTTC
cdr3_aa: CASSLASAAETQYF

d_call: TRBD2
j_call: TRBJ2-3
clone_size: many
v_call: TRBV2
cdr3_nt: TGTGCCAGCAGTGAAGCTAGCGGGAGGTGGTCAGATACGCAGTATTTT
cdr3_aa: CASSEASGRWSDTQYF

d_call: NA
j_call: TRBJ1-1
clone_size: many
v_call: TRBV28
cdr3_nt: TGTGCCAGCAGTCCCGGCCTCATGAACACTGAAGCTTTCTTT
cdr3_aa: CASSPGLMNTEAFF

d_call: NA
j_call: TRBJ2-1
clone_size: many
v_call: TRBV7-2
cdr3_nt: TGTGCCAGCAGCCCTGACAGTTCCTACAATGAGCAGTTCTTC
cdr3_aa: CASSPDSSYNEQFF

d_call: NA
j_call: TRBJ1-2
clone_size: few
v_call: TRBV19
cdr3_nt: TGTGCCAGTAGGGCGGACGGACGTCTTTATAGCTATGGCTACACCTTC
cdr3_aa: CASRADGRLYSYGYTF

d_call: NA
j_call: TRBJ1-6
clone_size: few
v_call: TRBV28
cdr3_nt: TGTGCCAGCAGTTTATACACCAGCTCCTATAATTCACCCCTCCACTTT
cdr3_aa: CASSLYTSSYNSPLHF

d_call: NA
j_call: TRBJ1-1
clone_size: many
v_call: TRBV12-3/TRBV12-4
cdr3_nt: TGTGCCAGCAGTTGGACCGGCCCGGGCACTGAAGCTTTCTTT
cdr3_aa: CASSWTGPGTEAFF

d_call: NA
j_call: TRBJ1-1
clone_size: many
v_call: TRBV7-8
cdr3_nt: TGTGCCAGCAGCTTAGCGAAGAACAGGGCGAACACTGAAGCTTTCTTT
cdr3_aa: CASSLAKNRANTEAFF

d_call: NA
j_call: TRBJ2-3
clone_size: many
v_call: TRBV15
cdr3_nt: TGTGCCACCAGCAGTGATGGAGGGAAAGATACGCAGTATTTT
cdr3_aa: CATSSDGGKDTQYF

d_call: NA
j_call: TRBJ1-1
clone_size: many
v_call: TRBV27
cdr3_nt: TGTGCCAGCAGTTTTTGGGGCGCGAGGAACACTGAAGCTTTCTTT
cdr3_aa: CASSFWGARNTEAFF

d_call: TRBD1
j_call: TRBJ1-2
clone_size: many
v_call: TRBV12-3/TRBV12-4
cdr3_nt: TGTGCCAGCAGTTTAGGACAGGGCTTAAATGATGGCTACACCTTC
cdr3_aa: CASSLGQGLNDGYTF